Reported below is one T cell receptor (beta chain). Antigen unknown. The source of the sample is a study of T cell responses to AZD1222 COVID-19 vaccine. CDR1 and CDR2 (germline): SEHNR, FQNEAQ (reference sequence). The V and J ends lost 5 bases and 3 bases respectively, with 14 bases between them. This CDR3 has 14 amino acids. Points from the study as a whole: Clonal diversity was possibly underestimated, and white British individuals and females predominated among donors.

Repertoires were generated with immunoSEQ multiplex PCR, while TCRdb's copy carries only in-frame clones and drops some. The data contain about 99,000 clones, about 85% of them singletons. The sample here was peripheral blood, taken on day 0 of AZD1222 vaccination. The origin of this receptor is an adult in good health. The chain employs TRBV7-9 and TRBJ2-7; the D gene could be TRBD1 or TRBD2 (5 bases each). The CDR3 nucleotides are TGTGCCAGCAGCCTCTCGGGGCGGAACTACGAGCAGTACTTC. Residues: CASSLSGRNYEQYF.